These 27 T cell receptor beta chains came from one sample sequenced in a study of T cells in Graves' hyperthyroidism and ophthalmopathy. RNA transcripts provided the source from which TCR beta CDR3 regions were amplified. Primed by the HTBI set, a first-round RT-PCR was run on the TCR CDR3. Each CDR3 protein is one row after TCRdb ran MiXCR on the multiplex PCR reads. The repertoire holds over 350,000 distinct CDR3 sequences, about 14% seen once, with around 30% in the top ten. The material sequenced was blood. These receptor sequences come from a man aged 50 to 60 with Graves' ophthalmopathy.

V usage is TRBV6-1 and J usage is TRBJ2-1, with 9 bases fitting TRBD2. The CDR3 consists of 15 residues. V lost 1 base to trimming and J lost 8 bases; unmatched junction nucleotides: 6. Germline CDR1 and CDR2: MNHNS and SASEGT. The CDR3 DNA reads as TGTGCCAGCAGTGAAGGAAGCGGGAGGTTATATGAGCAGTTCTTC. It encodes CASSEGSGRLYEQFF.

This clonotype was observed a handful of times. The chain has TRBV29-1 and TRBJ2-7, with a possible D match to TRBD2 (5 bases). The CDR3 has 12 residues. Germline assignment: CDR1 SQVTM and CDR2 ANQGSEA. V dropped 4 bases and J dropped 2 bases, with 9 bases sitting between them. CDR3 protein: CSVGIGTYEQYF. In DNA, the CDR3 is TGCAGCGTTGGAATCGGGACCTACGAGCAGTACTTC.

The chain combines TRBV6-2 or TRBV6-3 with TRBJ2-7; D is tentatively TRBD1 or TRBD2 (5 bases each). V gave up 5 bases and J gave up 4 bases, with 18 bases separating them. Germline V CDR1 and CDR2: MNHEY, SVGEGT. This CDR3 spans 15 amino acids. The CDR3 loop reads CASSHRGKDSYEQYF. For the CDR3, the DNA is TGTGCCAGCAGTCACAGAGGGAAAGACAGTTACGAGCAGTACTTC.

This clonotype was seen many times. The V gene is TRBV20-1, the J gene TRBJ1-2; D gene uncertain. Trimming took off 4 bases at V and 6 bases at J, with 12 bases between the two ends. Germline V gene sequence: CDR1 DFQATT, CDR2 SNEGSKA (reference sequence). The CDR3 is 12 residues long. The CDR3 nucleotides read TGCAGTGCTAACCCGCAGGCCCATGGCTACACCTTC. Its translation: CSANPQAHGYTF.

The chain joins TRBV19 to TRBJ1-2; D perhaps matches TRBD1 (6 bases). The CDR3 is made up of 15 amino acids. Trimming cost V 1 base and J 2 bases, with 11 bases left between them. CDR1 LNHDA and CDR2 SQIVND come from the germline V gene (reference sequence). The CDR3, as DNA: TGTGCCAGTAGTATAGCCGATACAGGGAACTATGGCTACACCTTC. Protein: CASSIADTGNYGYTF.

The V and J genes are TRBV12-3 or TRBV12-4 and TRBJ1-5; tentative D call: TRBD1 (6 bases). The CDR3 has 15 residues. Trimming removed 3 bases at V and 2 bases at J, with 11 bases between. CDR3 protein: CASSFKQGGNQPQHF. The CDR3 coding sequence is TGTGCCAGCAGTTTCAAACAGGGAGGCAATCAGCCCCAGCATTTT.

V usage is TRBV7-6 and J usage is TRBJ1-5; TRBD1 matches 8 bases. The J segment lost 4 bases and the V segment lost 7 bases, leaving 15 bases of the junction unmatched. Germline CDR1 and CDR2: SGHVS and FNYEAQ. The CDR3 is 17 amino acids. CDR3 DNA: TGTGCCAGCATCCAATCAGGGGGCCCTAGTGGAAATCAGCCCCAGCATTTT. This encodes CASIQSGGPSGNQPQHF.

There are a few counts of this clonotype. The CDR3 region is CASRGLAGDTGELFF. CDR3 coding DNA: TGTGCCAGCAGGGGACTAGCGGGAGATACCGGGGAGCTGTTTTTT. This sequence joins TRBV11-2 and TRBJ2-2; 14 bases align to TRBD2. CDR1 is SGHAT, CDR2 FQNNGV, per germline. V lost 6 bases to trimming and J lost 5 bases; unmatched junction nucleotides: 2. This CDR3 is built from 15 residues.

The genes are TRBV29-1 and TRBJ2-7; D possibly corresponds to TRBD1 (6 bases). This CDR3 spans 12 amino acids. In germline, CDR1 is SQVTM, CDR2 ANQGSEA. Trimming shortened V by 0 bases and J by 6 bases, and 9 bases separated the two germline ends. Here the CDR3 reads CSVEDRGREQYF. CDR3 nucleotides: TGCAGCGTTGAAGACAGGGGACGCGAGCAGTACTTC.

This clonotype was observed at least ten times. The chain joins TRBV20-1 to TRBJ1-1; D not resolved. V shed 1 base and J shed 0 bases, with 12 bases lying between them. Germline loops: CDR1 DFQATT, CDR2 SNEGSKA (reference sequence). The CDR3 consists of 15 residues. CDR3 region: CSARVADEMNTEAFF. The DNA of the CDR3 is TGCAGTGCTAGAGTGGCGGATGAGATGAACACTGAAGCTTTCTTT.

The sample holds many counts of this clonotype. This chain links TRBV20-1 with TRBJ2-1; a possible D gene is TRBD2 (5 bases). Trimming removed 4 bases at V and 9 bases at J, with 16 bases between. The CDR3 loop spans 13 amino acids. Germline CDR1 and CDR2: DFQATT and SNEGSKA (reference sequence). CDR3 amino acids: CSATAPHGVEQFF. The CDR3 DNA reads TGCAGTGCTACCGCTCCCCACGGGGTTGAGCAGTTCTTC.

This clonotype was found a few times. This chain links TRBV27 with TRBJ1-2; tentative D call: TRBD1 (5 bases). V was trimmed by 8 bases and J by 7 bases, leaving 17 bases between them. The V gene's germline CDR1 is MNHEY and CDR2 SMNVEV (reference sequence). CDR3 length equals 13 residues. CDR3 bases: TGTGCCAGCGGGACGATGGGGGGAGGTGGCTACACCTTC. This sequence encodes CASGTMGGGGYTF.

This clonotype occurred a few times. The chain joins TRBV7-3 to TRBJ2-1, with 7 positions matching TRBD1. The CDR3 is 15 amino acids. Unmatched junction bases numbered 5, after V lost 5 bases and J lost 1 base. CDR1 SGHTA and CDR2 FQGTGA come from the germline V gene. CDR3 amino acids: CASSPDRASYNEQFF. CDR3 in DNA: TGTGCCAGCAGCCCTGACAGGGCGTCCTACAATGAGCAGTTCTTC.

This clonotype has at least ten counts. The chain joins TRBV11-3 to TRBJ2-1; D gene unclear. The CDR3 length is 17 residues. Between the trimmed V and J ends, which lost 3 bases and 0 bases, there was a span of 15 bases. Looked up from germline, CDR1 is SGHNT and CDR2 is YENEEA. The CDR3 region has the DNA TGTGCCAGCAGCTTTGGGCAATTCCAAAGCTCCTACAATGAGCAGTTCTTC. This translates into CASSFGQFQSSYNEQFF.

The chain has TRBV4-1 and TRBJ1-1; D possibly corresponds to TRBD1 (5 bases). CDR3 length: 14 residues. The germline gives CDR1 MGHRA, CDR2 YSYEKL. Trimming stripped 4 bases from V and 4 bases from J, with 13 bases between. CDR3 loop: CASSPIRDFTEAFF. Here the CDR3 DNA reads TGCGCCAGCAGCCCGATCCGGGACTTCACTGAAGCTTTCTTT.

V usage is TRBV7-9 and J usage is TRBJ1-4, with 8 positions matching TRBD1. J was trimmed by 7 bases and V by 4 bases; bases with no gene match: 8. CDR3 size: 15 residues. Germline loops: CDR1 SEHNR, CDR2 FQNEAQ (reference sequence). CDR3 region: CASSSATGGAEKLFF. The CDR3 nucleotides are TGTGCCAGCAGCTCGGCCACAGGGGGGGCTGAAAAACTGTTTTTT.

This clonotype was seen ten or more times. V gene TRBV18 combines with J gene TRBJ2-7; 8 nucleotides line up with TRBD1. With V trimmed by 3 bases and J by 3 bases, 7 bases remained unmatched. CDR3 length: 15 residues. The germline gives CDR1 KGHSH, CDR2 LQKENI. The DNA of the CDR3 is TGTGCCAGCTCACCCCAGGGGGCTGTGGACTACGAGCAGTACTTC. This codes for CASSPQGAVDYEQYF.

This clonotype was found many times. The CDR3 loop is CASSLLLGITDTQYF. DNA for the CDR3: TGTGCCAGCAGTTTATTACTGGGGATCACAGATACGCAGTATTTT. The chain uses TRBV27 and TRBJ2-3; D remains ambiguous. Germline V gene sequence: CDR1 MNHEY, CDR2 SMNVEV (reference sequence). CDR3 length: 15 amino acids. Trimming took off 1 base at V and 2 bases at J, with 10 bases between the two ends.

This clonotype was recorded many times. The genes are TRBV11-3 and TRBJ2-1, with D possibly being TRBD2 (5 bases). The CDR3 consists of 15 residues. With 0 bases removed from V and 2 bases from J, the gap between germline ends came to 8 bases. The V gene's germline CDR1 is SGHNT and CDR2 YENEEA. The CDR3 sequence is CASSLEAETYNEQFF. Written as DNA, the CDR3 is TGTGCCAGCAGCTTAGAAGCGGAAACCTACAATGAGCAGTTCTTC.

This clonotype was detected ten times or more. This rearrangement joins TRBV5-1 to TRBJ2-3; 10 nucleotides match TRBD2. This CDR3 comprises 15 residues. V shed 4 bases, J shed 4 bases, and the junction held 6 bases outside the gene matches. CDR1 is SGHRS, CDR2 YFSETQ, per germline. CDR3 amino acids: CASSAGLAEADTQYF. In DNA, the CDR3 is TGCGCCAGCAGCGCCGGACTAGCGGAGGCAGATACGCAGTATTTT.

The sample holds a few counts of this clonotype. J is TRBJ2-7 and V is TRBV4-2, with D unresolved. The CDR3 covers 14 residues. V lost 5 bases, J lost 0 bases, and 11 bases lay in between. The V gene's germline CDR1 is LGHNA and CDR2 YNFKEQ. DNA for the CDR3: TGTGCCAGCAGCACCGAAGGAAACTCCTACGAGCAGTACTTC. Protein sequence: CASSTEGNSYEQYF.

This clonotype was observed at least ten times. The chain links TRBV5-1 to TRBJ2-3, with 10 bases matching TRBD2. The V segment lost 4 bases and the J segment 1 base; nucleotides outside the gene matches: 6. Germline CDR1 and CDR2: SGHRS and YFSETQ. This CDR3 contains 16 residues. CDR3: CASSVPTSGRTDTQYF. Written as DNA, the CDR3 is TGCGCCAGCAGCGTTCCGACTAGCGGGCGCACAGATACGCAGTATTTT.

The V call is TRBV7-8, the J call TRBJ2-7; D is undetermined. The CDR3 sequence is 13 residues long. Trimming left V 3 bases short and J 3 bases short, with 9 bases between. Germline CDR1 reads SGHVS; CDR2 reads FQNEAQ. The CDR3 DNA sequence: TGTGCCAGCAGCTTTAGACAAGACTACGAGCAGTACTTC. This gives the protein CASSFRQDYEQYF.

In this sample, this clonotype turned up many times. The rearrangement links TRBV2 to TRBJ2-2; D call uncertain. This CDR3 region has 16 residues. Germline values: CDR1 SNHLY, CDR2 FYNNEI. The ends were cut back, 1 base at V and 0 bases at J, with 9 bases in the middle. The CDR3 nucleotides read TGTGCCAGCAGTGAAGAGGAACTTCCGAACACCGGGGAGCTGTTTTTT. It yields the protein CASSEEELPNTGELFF.

This clonotype showed up just a few times. This rearrangement joins TRBV7-9 to TRBJ2-4; no clear D. Germline lookup yields CDR1 SEHNR and CDR2 FQNEAQ (reference sequence). V lost 5 bases and J 0 bases, leaving 11 bases between the germline ends. The CDR3 runs to 15 residues. The CDR3 DNA reads as TGTGCCAGCAGCAATCCTGAGGAAGCCAAAAACATTCAGTACTTC. Translating it yields CASSNPEEAKNIQYF.

The rearrangement links TRBV24-1 to TRBJ2-1, with 16 bases matching TRBD2. Trimming at V came to 3 bases and at J to 7 bases, leaving 11 bases not matched to a gene. The CDR3 sequence is 19 residues long. CDR1 KGHDR and CDR2 SFDVKD come from the germline V gene. The CDR3 region is CATSDQTGTSGRASNEQFF. CDR3 DNA sequence: TGTGCCACCAGTGATCAAACCGGGACTAGCGGGAGGGCCTCTAATGAGCAGTTCTTC.

This clonotype occurred many times. The chain is built from TRBV29-1 and TRBJ1-2; 7 nucleotides match TRBD1. Looked up from germline, CDR1 is SQVTM and CDR2 is ANQGSEA. V lost 5 bases to trimming and J lost 3 bases; unmatched junction nucleotides: 9. This CDR3 comprises 14 residues. The CDR3 bases are TGCAGCGTTTTATTTGACAGGGCCGACTATGGCTACACCTTC. It is translated as CSVLFDRADYGYTF.